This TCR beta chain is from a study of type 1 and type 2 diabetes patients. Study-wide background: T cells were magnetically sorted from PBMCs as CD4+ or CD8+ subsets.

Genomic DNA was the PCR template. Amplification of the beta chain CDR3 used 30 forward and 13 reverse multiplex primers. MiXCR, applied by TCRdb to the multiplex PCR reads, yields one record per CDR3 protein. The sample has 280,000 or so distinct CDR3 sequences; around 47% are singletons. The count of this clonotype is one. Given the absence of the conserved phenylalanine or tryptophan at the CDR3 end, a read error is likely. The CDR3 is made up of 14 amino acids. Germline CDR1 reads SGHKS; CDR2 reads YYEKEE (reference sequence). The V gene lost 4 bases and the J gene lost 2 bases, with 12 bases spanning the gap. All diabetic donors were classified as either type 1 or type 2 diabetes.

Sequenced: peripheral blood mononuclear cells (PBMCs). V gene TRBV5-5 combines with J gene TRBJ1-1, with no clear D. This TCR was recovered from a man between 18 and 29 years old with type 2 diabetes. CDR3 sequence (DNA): TGTGCCAGCAGCCGGGCAGCCTCAAACACTGAAGCTTTCCTT. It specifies CASSRAASNTEAFL.